A single sample is the source of the 20 T cell receptor beta chains below, sequenced in a study of beta chain features in type 1 diabetes. Reverse transcription of all isolated RNA meant that expressed TCRB transcripts were sequenced. The repertoire was sequenced with immunoSEQ multiplex PCR; TCRdb's copy has only in-frame clones and lacks some. This table holds 200,000 to 250,000 clones, under 13% found once. Sample: central memory CD4+ T cells from blood. These receptors were collected from a man aged 18 to 35 in good health.

This clone was picked up a small number of times. The rearrangement uses TRBV2 and TRBJ1-1; TRBD1 agrees at 9 bases. CDR1 and CDR2 (germline): SNHLY, FYNNEI. Trimming took 6 bases from V and 3 from J; bases not matched to a gene: 8. The CDR3 totals 15 residues. Written as DNA, the CDR3 is TGTGCCAGCAGGCTTTATCGACAGGGGGACACTGAAGCTTTCTTT. Translation gives CASRLYRQGDTEAFF.

The V call is TRBV6-1, the J call TRBJ2-7; D may be TRBD2 (5 bases). The germline V and J ends were trimmed by 2 bases and 2 bases, with 16 bases remaining between them. This CDR3 spans 16 amino acids. In germline, CDR1 is MNHNS, CDR2 SASEGT. CDR3 amino acids: CASSERRGIPTYEQYF. CDR3 sequence (DNA): TGTGCCAGCAGTGAACGGAGAGGGATACCGACCTACGAGCAGTACTTC.

The table lists this clone with a few counts. J is TRBJ2-7 and V is TRBV7-2; perhaps TRBD1 as D (5 bases). The CDR3 spans 12 residues. V was pared by 5 bases and J by 6 bases, with 11 bases between. Per germline, CDR1 SGHTA and CDR2 FQGNSA. This CDR3 is CASSIHRGEQYF. As DNA, the CDR3 is TGTGCCAGCAGCATCCATAGGGGCGAGCAGTACTTC. The whole variable domain, filled in from reference TRBV7-2 and TRBJ2-7, reads GAGVSQSPSNKVTEKGKDVELRCDPISGHTALYWYRQSLGQGLEFLIYFQGNSAPDKSGLPSDRFSAERTGGSVSTLTIQRTQQEDSAVYLCASSIHRGEQYFGPGTRLTVT.

This clone was observed a few times. The chain joins TRBV7-2 to TRBJ2-3; D gene ambiguous. The V and J ends lost 7 bases and 1 base respectively, with 6 bases between them. The CDR3 consists of 12 residues. Germline assignment: CDR1 SGHTA and CDR2 FQGNSA. The CDR3 region is CASTRGTDTQYF. The CDR3 DNA follows: TGTGCCAGCACCCGAGGCACAGATACGCAGTATTTT.

This clone has only a few counts. V is TRBV18 and J is TRBJ2-2, with D maybe TRBD1 (5 bases). CDR1 is KGHSH, CDR2 LQKENI, per germline. The CDR3 length is 13 residues. The germline V and J ends were trimmed by 2 bases and 4 bases, with 5 bases remaining between them. CDR3: CASSPDSTGELFF. Here the CDR3 DNA reads TGTGCCAGCTCACCAGACAGCACCGGGGAGCTGTTTTTT.

A few counts support this clone. The rearrangement joins TRBV4-3 to TRBJ1-3; D is ambiguous. This CDR3 has 13 amino acids. V was clipped by 0 bases and J by 2 bases, with 2 bases between them. Germline assignment: CDR1 LGHNA and CDR2 YSLEER. The CDR3 DNA reads as TGCGCCAGCAGCCAAGATACTGGAAACACCATATATTTT. Translated: CASSQDTGNTIYF.

The gene calls are TRBV14 and TRBJ2-7, with D possibly TRBD2 on 5 matching bases. CDR3 length: 14 amino acids. CDR1 SGHDN and CDR2 FVKESK come from the germline V gene. V lost 3 bases and J lost 7, with 16 bases in between. The CDR3 DNA is TGTGCCAGCAGCCAGGCCAGGCTTGGCGGGGAGCAGTACTTC. Its translation is CASSQARLGGEQYF. Filled out from reference TRBV14 and TRBJ2-7, the complete variable domain reads EAGVTQFPSHSVIEKGQTVTLRCDPISGHDNLYWYRRVMGKEIKFLLHFVKESKQDESGMPNNRFLAERTGGTYSTLKVQPAELEDSGVYFCASSQARLGGEQYFGPGTRLTVT.

In the case of this clone: This sample includes further DNA sequences coding for the same CDR3. The V gene is TRBV5-4, the J gene TRBJ2-5; tentatively, D is TRBD1 (7 bases). The germline V gene encodes CDR1 SGHNT and CDR2 YYREEE (reference sequence). V lost 4 bases to trimming and J lost 3 bases, with 13 bases between them. The CDR3 covers 14 residues. The CDR3 region is CASSPGGTEETQYF. The DNA for the CDR3 is TGTGCCAGCAGCCCGGGCGGGACAGAAGAGACCCAGTACTTC. Combining the CDR3 with reference TRBV5-4 and TRBJ2-5 gives the whole variable domain ETGVTQSPTHLIKTRGQQVTLRCSSQSGHNTVSWYQQALGQGPQFIFQYYREEENGRGNFPPRFSGLQFPNYSSELNVNALELDDSALYLCASSPGGTEETQYFGPGTRLLVL.

The chain combines TRBV7-2 with TRBJ2-3; 10 bases match TRBD2. The CDR3 runs 17 residues. V lost 3 bases, J lost 4 bases, and 10 bases stayed unmatched. Germline CDR1 reads SGHTA; CDR2 reads FQGNSA. DNA of the CDR3: TGTGCCAGCAGCTTCATGCGGAAGCGGGAGGGCCCAGATACGCAGTATTTT. Its translation is CASSFMRKREGPDTQYF.

The chain carries TRBV5-1 and TRBJ1-1, with no clear D. Trimming removed 0 bases at V and 8 bases at J, with 11 bases between. This CDR3 is 13 amino acids long. Germline CDR1 and CDR2: SGHRS and YFSETQ. CDR3 coding DNA: TGCGCCAGCAGCTTGGAACCGGGAGCCGAAGCTTTCTTT. It is translated as CASSLEPGAEAFF.

This clone was observed a few times. The chain recombines TRBV5-8 with TRBJ1-6; D gene unclear. The CDR3 runs 15 residues. Germline V CDR1 and CDR2: SGHTS, YDEGEE. Trimming pared 2 bases from V and 5 bases from J, leaving 11 bases between. CDR3: CASSFLVGHNSPLHF. The CDR3 DNA sequence: TGTGCCAGCAGCTTCTTGGTAGGGCATAATTCACCCCTCCACTTT.

This clone was seen more than once but under ten times. The chain couples TRBV18 to TRBJ2-7, with D perhaps TRBD1 (5 bases). Germline V CDR1 and CDR2: KGHSH, LQKENI. With 2 bases removed from V and 0 bases from J, the gap between germline ends came to 11 bases. The CDR3 loop spans 15 amino acids. Here the CDR3 DNA reads TGTGCCAGCTCACCAAGGGGTCCTAGCTCCTACGAGCAGTACTTC. Its translation is CASSPRGPSSYEQYF.

This chain joins TRBV7-2 and TRBJ2-1; 8 bases align to TRBD2. V lost 2 bases to trimming and J lost 3 bases; unmatched junction nucleotides: 9. Germline V CDR1 and CDR2: SGHTA, FQGNSA. The CDR3 has 17 residues. DNA for the CDR3: TGTGCCAGCAGCTTAACCTTAGCGGGAATTAGCTACAATGAGCAGTTCTTC. The encoded protein is CASSLTLAGISYNEQFF.

A few counts support this clone. The chain uses TRBV14 and TRBJ2-1; D is perhaps TRBD2 (5 bases). The CDR3 covers 15 residues. V shed 2 bases and J shed 4 bases, with 12 bases lying between them. Germline loops: CDR1 SGHDN, CDR2 FVKESK. Written as DNA, the CDR3 is TGTGCCAGCAGCCAATTCGGAGGATCGTACAATGAGCAGTTCTTC. Translation: CASSQFGGSYNEQFF.

The rearrangement joins TRBV6-6 to TRBJ1-1; no clear D gene. Deletions cut 6 bases from V and 1 base from J, with 9 bases between. Germline values: CDR1 MNHNY, CDR2 SVGAGI (reference sequence). The CDR3 totals 13 residues. The DNA of the CDR3 is TGTGCCAGCAGCGTCGGAACGAACACTGAAGCTTTCTTT. This codes for CASSVGTNTEAFF.

There are a few counts of this clone. This CDR3 is CASSQGYRVLYNEQFF. The CDR3, as DNA: TGCGCCAGCAGCCAAGGCTACAGGGTTCTCTACAATGAGCAGTTCTTC. The chain is built from TRBV4-3 and TRBJ2-1; D possibly corresponds to TRBD1 (6 bases). Germline V lookup: CDR1 LGHNA, CDR2 YSLEER. The CDR3 contains 16 residues. Trimming shortened V by 1 base and J by 3 bases, and 13 bases separated the two germline ends.

This clone was detected ten times or more. Other DNA variants within this sample encode the same CDR3. The genes are TRBV29-1 and TRBJ2-5, with unresolved D. CDR1 is SQVTM and CDR2 is ANQGSEA in the germline V gene. V was trimmed by 4 bases and J by 0 bases, leaving 3 bases between them. The CDR3 is made up of 11 amino acids. CDR3: CSVGYQETQYF. The CDR3 DNA is TGCAGCGTTGGGTACCAAGAGACCCAGTACTTC.

This clone was counted a few times. V gene TRBV19 combines with J gene TRBJ2-5, with 12 bases aligning to TRBD1. Germline CDR1 is LNHDA and CDR2 is SQIVND (reference sequence). Unmatched junction bases numbered 6, after V lost 2 bases and J lost 5 bases. CDR3 size: 16 residues. The CDR3 DNA follows: TGTGCCAGTAGTATAAGGGGGACAGGGGGCAGGGAGACCCAGTACTTC. Its protein product is CASSIRGTGGRETQYF.

This clone was counted many times. The chain carries TRBV2 and TRBJ2-3, with D tentatively TRBD1 or TRBD2 (8 bases each). V lost 5 bases and J lost 4, with 22 bases in between. The CDR3 covers 17 residues. Looked up from germline, CDR1 is SNHLY and CDR2 is FYNNEI. The CDR3 bases are TGTGCCAGCAGTAATCGACAGGGGCGGGAGGATTCAGATACGCAGTATTTT. Amino acids: CASSNRQGREDSDTQYF.

This clone was found many times. The chain uses TRBV4-2 and TRBJ2-1; 8 bases line up with TRBD2. The germline CDR1 and CDR2 sequences are LGHNA and YNFKEQ. This CDR3 has 16 residues. Trimming at V came to 2 bases and at J to 9 bases, leaving 12 bases not matched to a gene. This chain's CDR3 is CASSQLTGTRTTEQFF. The CDR3 DNA sequence: TGTGCCAGCAGCCAACTAACTGGGACTAGAACCACTGAGCAGTTCTTC.